This T cell receptor beta chain was retrieved from a study of regulatory T cells in long-lasting Graves disease. Study as a whole: Graves' patients, newly diagnosed, had taken antithyroid drugs under 3 months.

According to the study, TCR beta libraries were built with iRepertoire HTBI primers and CDR3-region Arm-PCR. In TCRdb, the multiplex PCR reads were re-called with MiXCR into one record per CDR3 protein. This sample has around 400,000 distinct CDR3 sequences, with around a sixth found just once. Study findings and constraints: Segments TRBV28, TRBJ1-2 and TRBJ2-5 showed preferential usage in persistent disease. Between persistent patients, thousands of public clonotypes were shared, exceeding the approximately 990 shared between new patients. Having few samples may have compromised the accuracy.

The CDR3 covers 14 residues. The V and J ends lost 7 bases and 9 bases respectively, with 19 bases between them. In germline, CDR1 is SNHLY, CDR2 FYNNEI. Remarks on this clonotype: Antigen specificity is unknown.

Time point of the sample: newly diagnosed GD, antithyroid drugs for less than 3 months. Following extraction of RNA from PBMCs, that RNA was used to make the TCR library. Material: peripheral blood mononuclear cells (PBMCs), obtained at new diagnosis, from a patient treated with antithyroid drugs. The source is a female donor with Graves disease. The chain combines TRBV2 with TRBJ2-1; D may be TRBD2 (6 bases). The CDR3 nucleotides are TGTGCCAGCAACCGGGACTTAGGGAGCCGTGAGCAGTTCTTC. Protein sequence: CASNRDLGSREQFF.